This T cell receptor beta chain was observed in a study of OX40 agonist ivuxolimab in advanced cancers. Overall study context: The mean age was about 61 years, ranging from about 20 to 79, with around four fifths of participants male.

Libraries were prepared by immunoSEQ multiplex PCR; TCRdb keeps only in-frame clonotypes and omits some of them. The sample includes 68,000 or so clones, around four fifths of them seen just once. Broader study findings: Which antigen the expanded peripheral T cells recognized is unknown.

Regarding this clone: Its antigen is unknown.

V was clipped by 8 bases and J by 8 bases, with 16 bases between them. The CDR3 covers 14 residues. The V gene's germline CDR1 is MNHNY and CDR2 SVGAGI (reference sequence). This receptor was identified in an adult with an advanced solid tumor such as melanoma, head and neck, liver or kidney cancer. The source was CD4+ or CD8+ T cells sorted from blood, collected in a trial of the OX40 agonist ivuxolimab. The chain combines TRBV6-6 with TRBJ1-6, with TRBD1 as a possible D gene (5 bases). CDR3 DNA: TGTGCCAGCCGGGGTGGGGGAGTCGATTCACCCCTCCACTTT. Translated, it gives CASRGGGVDSPLHF.